The sequence of this T cell receptor (beta chain) was determined in a study of blood T cells in healthy people across ages. It was with a sample-barcoded 5' primer and a J-beta primer mix that a second PCR of roughly 7 to 12 cycles was run. TCRdb passed the 5' RACE reads through MiXCR, listing each CDR3 protein once. The sample lists hundreds of thousands of distinct CDR3 sequences, approximately 50% seen once, with 25% to 35% in the top ten. The sample, approximately 10 milliliters of peripheral blood, was drawn from each donor. Notes on the study in general: In older individuals, TCR beta diversity per million T cells was lower, falling roughly linearly with age. Long-lived donors had more naive CD4+ cells and higher diversity than aged donors. A conclusive naive versus antigen-experienced comparison was prevented by the unsorted PBMCs.

Germline V CDR1 and CDR2: MNHNS, SASEGT. The CDR3 extends over 14 amino acids. Trimming left V 5 bases short and J 4 bases short, with 12 bases between. About this clonotype: Its antigen is undetermined.

This chain joins TRBV6-1 and TRBJ1-3; D is perhaps TRBD1 (6 bases). Sequencing input: blood. The receptor's source is a woman between 55 and 75 years old in good health. The CDR3 DNA reads TGTGCCAGCAGTTTGGACAGCTCAGGAAACACCATATATTTT. Its translation is CASSLDSSGNTIYF.